Listed below are T cell receptor beta chains from one sample, sequenced in a study of cytomegalovirus exposure and HLA in healthy donors. Sequencing was performed with immunoSEQ multiplex PCR; in TCRdb, only in-frame clones are kept and a portion is missing. The data hold 100,000 to 150,000 clones, with roughly 77% observed a single time. Sequencing input: PBMCs. These receptors were taken from a woman aged 40 to 50 in good health and CMV-seropositive. The CDR3 runs from the conserved cysteine through the conserved F or W. Fields, in order: D gene, J gene, clone size, V gene, CDR3 protein, CDR3 DNA. A D gene is named only where the DNA matches it firmly. Size tells how often a clone was seen (once, few, many) or the class of an expanded clone, and some rows leave it out.

>NA|TRBJ1-1|NA|TRBV9
CASSSTGVSNTEAFF
TGTGCCAGCAGCTCTACCGGGGTCTCGAACACTGAAGCTTTCTTT
>NA|TRBJ1-4|NA|TRBV25-1
CASSEPGQFREKLFF
TGTGCCAGCAGCGAGCCCGGACAGTTTCGGGAAAAACTGTTTTTT
>NA|TRBJ2-2|few|TRBV5-4
CASSSPVVGELFF
TGTGCCAGCAGCTCCCCGGTAGTCGGGGAGCTGTTTTTT
>TRBD1|TRBJ1-5|few|TRBV27
CASSLGPNRGPVNQPQHF
TGTGCCAGCAGTTTAGGGCCTAACAGGGGGCCAGTAAATCAGCCCCAGCATTTT
>TRBD1|TRBJ1-2|NA|TRBV6-5
CASSYTGTESNYGYTF
TGTGCCAGCAGTTACACTGGGACAGAGTCTAACTATGGCTACACCTTC
>TRBD1|TRBJ1-2|NA|TRBV7-8
CASSVRTGYGYTF
TGTGCCAGCAGCGTACGGACAGGGTATGGCTACACCTTC
>NA|TRBJ2-3|NA|TRBV5-6
CASSLGPQGSSTDTQYF
TGTGCCAGCAGCTTGGGACCGCAGGGATCTAGCACAGATACGCAGTATTTT
>NA|TRBJ2-1|NA|TRBV9
CASSVAGGGEQFF
TGTGCCAGCAGCGTAGCAGGTGGAGGTGAGCAGTTCTTC
>NA|TRBJ2-2|NA|TRBV4-1
CASSLLSGPNTGELFF
TGCGCCAGCAGCCTACTCAGCGGGCCGAACACCGGGGAGCTGTTTTTT
>TRBD1|TRBJ2-3|once|TRBV6-5
CASSHRTGNSDTQYF
TGTGCCAGCAGTCACCGGACAGGGAATTCAGATACGCAGTATTTT
>NA|TRBJ1-4|NA|TRBV6-1
CASSDARGRSNEKLFF
TGTGCCAGCAGTGACGCCAGGGGAAGGTCTAATGAAAAACTGTTTTTT
>NA|TRBJ2-7|NA|TRBV19
CASSMGQVGSYEQYF
TGTGCCAGTAGTATGGGGCAGGTGGGCTCCTACGAGCAGTACTTC
>TRBD1|TRBJ2-7|NA|TRBV19
CASSIGQGLSYEQYF
TGTGCCAGTAGTATAGGACAGGGTCTCTCCTACGAGCAGTACTTC
>NA|TRBJ1-2|NA|TRBV18
CASSPRTGVVNYGYTF
TGTGCCAGCTCACCGAGGACGGGGGTCGTTAACTATGGCTACACCTTC
>NA|TRBJ1-2|once|TRBV4-3
CASSQESGMGYGYTF
TGCGCCAGCAGCCAAGAATCAGGGATGGGCTATGGCTACACCTTC
>TRBD2|TRBJ2-5|once|TRBV6-1
CASSESSPGGGETQYF
TGTGCCAGCAGTGAATCGTCGCCGGGGGGGGGAGAGACCCAGTACTTC
>NA|TRBJ2-1|NA|TRBV19
CASTKGVVAYNEQFF
TGTGCCAGTACCAAAGGGGTTGTAGCCTACAATGAGCAGTTCTTC